The table lists the clone carrying this TCR beta chain with a few counts. The antigen is not known. The data derive from a study of T cells after yellow fever vaccination. TCRdb redid the calling of the 5' RACE reads with MiXCR, one entry per CDR3 protein. This sample has a few hundred thousand distinct CDR3 sequences; 8% to 9.5% occur once, and the top ten carry approximately 15%. CDR3 length: 16 amino acids. Germline CDR1 reads SGHTA; CDR2 reads FQGNSA. V was clipped by 4 bases and J by 9 bases, with 24 bases between them. Regarding the study as a whole: Post-booster repertoires again held most primary-vaccination clones (roughly 96% CD4, roughly 90% CD8). The secondary response was weaker, and its peak arrived faster, on day 5 versus 15. Repertoires obtained by FACS sorting could include abundant clonotypes that entered as contaminants from the bulk population. A limited proportion of clonotypes was detected within both the CD4 and CD8 compartments.

The rearrangement joins TRBV7-2 to TRBJ2-5, with D possibly being TRBD1 or TRBD2 (5 bases each). The specimen was PBMCs, collected around 45 days after the first yellow fever vaccination. This TCR was sampled from a man between 18 and 29 years old who received the YFV17D yellow fever vaccine. Here the CDR3 DNA reads TGTGCCAGCAGCTCCGACATTGCCCAAGGGGTCGGGGCCCAGTACTTC. This gives the protein CASSSDIAQGVGAQYF.